The 9 T cell receptor beta chains below come from one sample, sequenced in a study of blood T cell repertoires in COVID-19. Profiled with immunoSEQ multiplex PCR; TCRdb holds only in-frame clones, not every one. The sample shows fewer than 300,000 clones, approximately 91% of them seen only once. Input material: peripheral blood. The receptors come from a woman between 25 and 40 years old with COVID-19, enrolled during active disease.

The gene calls are TRBV2 and TRBJ2-6; 8 bases are a match to TRBD1. J was trimmed by 0 bases and V by 5 bases; bases with no gene match: 12. The CDR3 runs to 19 residues. Germline values: CDR1 SNHLY, CDR2 FYNNEI. The CDR3 coding sequence is TGTGCCAGCAGTAATCTTACCGGGACAGGCTTCTCTGGGGCCAACGTCCTGACTTTC. The encoded protein is CASSNLTGTGFSGANVLTF. Filled out from reference TRBV2 and TRBJ2-6, the complete variable domain reads EPEVTQTPSHQVTQMGQEVILRCVPISNHLYFYWYRQILGQKVEFLVSFYNNEISEKSEIFDDQFSVERPDGSNFTLKIRSTKLEDSAMYFCASSNLTGTGFSGANVLTFGAGSRLTVL.

The rearrangement joins TRBV11-2 to TRBJ1-3, with 7 bases aligning to TRBD1. The length of the CDR3 is 15 residues. The V and J ends lost 3 bases and 2 bases, in that order; junction bases with no gene match: 4. Germline CDR1 reads SGHAT; CDR2 reads FQNNGV. This CDR3 is CASSFIDRAGNTIYF. DNA of the CDR3: TGTGCCAGCAGCTTTATTGACAGGGCTGGAAACACCATATATTTT.

The chain carries TRBV4-1 and TRBJ2-1, with 8 bases fitting TRBD2. With V trimmed by 0 bases and J by 3 bases, 7 bases remained unmatched. Germline CDR1 MGHRA, CDR2 YSYEKL. The CDR3 loop spans 17 amino acids. The CDR3 DNA sequence: TGCGCCAGCAGCCAAGATCAAACTAGCGGCCACTACAATGAGCAGTTCTTC. This codes for CASSQDQTSGHYNEQFF.

V and J are TRBV28 and TRBJ1-2, with 8 bases lining up with TRBD1. The CDR3 sequence is 16 residues long. The V and J ends lost 3 bases and 6 bases, in that order; junction bases with no gene match: 12. In germline, CDR1 is MDHEN, CDR2 SYDVKM. CDR3: CASSFLRDGTGHGYTF. CDR3 nucleotide sequence: TGTGCCAGCAGTTTCCTGCGGGACGGGACAGGACATGGCTACACCTTC.

This clone showed up just once. The chain has TRBV5-1 and TRBJ1-2, with 8 bases fitting TRBD1. Germline values: CDR1 SGHRS, CDR2 YFSETQ. The length of the CDR3 is 15 residues. The V segment lost 4 bases and the J segment 0 bases; nucleotides outside the gene matches: 5. CDR3 amino acids: CASSQDRAANYGYTF. The DNA for the CDR3 is TGCGCCAGCAGCCAGGACAGGGCAGCTAACTATGGCTACACCTTC.

The chain is built from TRBV4-1 and TRBJ2-2; maybe TRBD1 (5 bases). Trimming took 2 bases from V and 0 from J, leaving 13 bases between them. Looked up from germline, CDR1 is MGHRA and CDR2 is YSYEKL. This CDR3 comprises 17 residues. The chain's CDR3 is CASSQQGYPPNTGELFF. CDR3 in DNA: TGCGCCAGCAGCCAACAGGGTTACCCCCCGAACACCGGGGAGCTGTTTTTT.

With regard to this clone: Other DNA sequences in this sample translate to the same CDR3. The V call is TRBV5-1, the J call TRBJ2-5; D ambiguous. This CDR3 region has 14 residues. Looked up from germline, CDR1 is SGHRS and CDR2 is YFSETQ. V dropped 0 bases and J dropped 5 bases, with 11 bases sitting between them. CDR3: CASSLVSGGETQYF. DNA of the CDR3: TGCGCCAGCAGCTTGGTTTCGGGTGGGGAGACCCAGTACTTC.

The chain joins TRBV30 to TRBJ1-1, with D possibly TRBD1 on 5 matching bases. In germline, CDR1 is GTSNPN, CDR2 SVGIG (reference sequence). This CDR3 spans 13 amino acids. V was shortened by 5 bases and J by 3 bases, with 13 bases between the two germline ends. The CDR3, as DNA: TGTGCCTGGCTCCTCCGGGGGGACACTGAAGCTTTCTTT. As protein: CAWLLRGDTEAFF.

The J gene is TRBJ2-3, the V gene TRBV5-1; D is possibly TRBD1 (6 bases). The ends were cut back, 4 bases at V and 3 bases at J, with 15 bases in the middle. The CDR3 spans 15 residues. Germline CDR1 is SGHRS and CDR2 is YFSETQ. The CDR3 DNA follows: TGCGCCAGCAGCCTCAGGGGCGCAGAGACAGATACGCAGTATTTT. Translation gives CASSLRGAETDTQYF.